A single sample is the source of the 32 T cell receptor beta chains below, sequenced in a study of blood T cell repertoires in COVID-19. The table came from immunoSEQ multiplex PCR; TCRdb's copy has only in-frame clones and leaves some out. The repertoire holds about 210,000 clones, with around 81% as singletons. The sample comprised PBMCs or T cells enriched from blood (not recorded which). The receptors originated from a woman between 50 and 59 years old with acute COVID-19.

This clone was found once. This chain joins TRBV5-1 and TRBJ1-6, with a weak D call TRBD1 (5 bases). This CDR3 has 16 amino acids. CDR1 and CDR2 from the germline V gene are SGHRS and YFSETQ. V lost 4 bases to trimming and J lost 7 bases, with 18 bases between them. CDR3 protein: CASSLRGGTGNSPLHF. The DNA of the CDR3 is TGCGCCAGCAGCCTACGAGGAGGGACGGGCAATTCACCCCTCCACTTT.

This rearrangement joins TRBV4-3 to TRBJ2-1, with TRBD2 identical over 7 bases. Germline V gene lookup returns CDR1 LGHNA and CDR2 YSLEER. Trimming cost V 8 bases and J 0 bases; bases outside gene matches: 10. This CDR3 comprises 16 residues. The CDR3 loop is CASPRIAGSSYNEQFF. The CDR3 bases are TGCGCCAGCCCCCGGATAGCGGGTAGCTCCTACAATGAGCAGTTCTTC.

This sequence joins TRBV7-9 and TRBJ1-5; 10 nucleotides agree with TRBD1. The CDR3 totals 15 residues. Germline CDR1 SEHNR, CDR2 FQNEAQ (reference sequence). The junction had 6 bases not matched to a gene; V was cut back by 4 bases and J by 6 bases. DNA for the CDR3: TGTGCCAGCAGCTCGATGACAGGGGGCCGTCAGCCCCAGCATTTT. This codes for CASSSMTGGRQPQHF.

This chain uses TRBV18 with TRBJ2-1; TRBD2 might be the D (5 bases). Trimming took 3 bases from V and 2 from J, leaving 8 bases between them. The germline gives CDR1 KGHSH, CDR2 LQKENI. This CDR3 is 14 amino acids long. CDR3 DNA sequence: TGTGCCAGCTCACCCACTAGTGCCTACAATGAGCAGTTCTTC. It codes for CASSPTSAYNEQFF.

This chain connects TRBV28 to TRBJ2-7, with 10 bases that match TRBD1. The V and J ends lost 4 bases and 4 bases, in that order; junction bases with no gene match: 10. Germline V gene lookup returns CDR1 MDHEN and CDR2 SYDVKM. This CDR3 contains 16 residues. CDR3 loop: CASSSAPGQGKYEQYF. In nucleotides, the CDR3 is TGTGCCAGCAGTTCCGCCCCGGGACAGGGGAAATACGAGCAGTACTTC.

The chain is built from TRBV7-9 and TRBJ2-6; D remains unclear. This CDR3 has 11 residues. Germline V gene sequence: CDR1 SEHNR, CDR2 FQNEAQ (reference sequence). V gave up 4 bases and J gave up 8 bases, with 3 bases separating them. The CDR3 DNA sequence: TGTGCCAGCAGCTCTCCCAACGTCCTGACTTTC. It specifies CASSSPNVLTF.

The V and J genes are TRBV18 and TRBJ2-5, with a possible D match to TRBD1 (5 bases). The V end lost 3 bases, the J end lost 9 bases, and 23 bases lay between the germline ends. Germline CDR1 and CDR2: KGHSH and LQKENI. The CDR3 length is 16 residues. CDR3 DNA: TGTGCCAGCTCACCCCTGGACACGCAATGGATAATGCCCCAGTACTTC. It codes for CASSPLDTQWIMPQYF.

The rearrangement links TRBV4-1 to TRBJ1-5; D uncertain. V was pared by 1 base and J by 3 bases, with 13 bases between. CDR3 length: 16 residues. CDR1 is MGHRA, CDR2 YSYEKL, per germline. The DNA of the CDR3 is TGCGCCAGCAGCCAAGTTAATATGAACACCAATCAGCCCCAGCATTTT. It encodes CASSQVNMNTNQPQHF.

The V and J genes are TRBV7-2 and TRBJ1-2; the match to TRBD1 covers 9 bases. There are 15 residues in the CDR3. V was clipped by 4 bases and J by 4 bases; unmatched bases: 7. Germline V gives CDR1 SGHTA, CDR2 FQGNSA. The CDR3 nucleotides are TGTGCCAGCAGCTCTCCGGGACAGGGCCGCTATGGCTACACCTTC. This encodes CASSSPGQGRYGYTF.

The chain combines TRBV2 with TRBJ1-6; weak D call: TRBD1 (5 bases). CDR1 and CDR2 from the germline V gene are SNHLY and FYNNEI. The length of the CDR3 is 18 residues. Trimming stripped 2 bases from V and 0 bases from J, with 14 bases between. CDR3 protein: CASSEMGGTSSYNSPLHF. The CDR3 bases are TGTGCCAGCAGTGAAATGGGAGGGACCAGCTCCTATAATTCACCCCTCCACTTT.

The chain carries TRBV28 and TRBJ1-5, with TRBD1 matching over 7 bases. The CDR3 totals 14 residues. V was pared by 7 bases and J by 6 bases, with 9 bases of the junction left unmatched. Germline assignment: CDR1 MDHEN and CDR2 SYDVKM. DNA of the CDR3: TGTGCCAGCACGAAAGGGGGCCAGGGTCAGCCCCAGCATTTT. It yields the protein CASTKGGQGQPQHF. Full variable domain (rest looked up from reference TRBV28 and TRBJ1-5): DVKVTQSSRYLVKRTGEKVFLECVQDMDHENMFWYRQDPGLGLRLIYFSYDVKMKEKGDIPEGYSVSREKKERFSLILESASTNQTSMYLCASTKGGQGQPQHFGDGTRLSIL.

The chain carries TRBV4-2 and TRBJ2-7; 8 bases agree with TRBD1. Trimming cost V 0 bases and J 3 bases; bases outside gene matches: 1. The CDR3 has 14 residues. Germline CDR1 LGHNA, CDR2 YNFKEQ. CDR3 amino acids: CASSQDGQGYEQYF. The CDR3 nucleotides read TGTGCCAGCAGCCAAGACGGACAGGGCTACGAGCAGTACTTC.

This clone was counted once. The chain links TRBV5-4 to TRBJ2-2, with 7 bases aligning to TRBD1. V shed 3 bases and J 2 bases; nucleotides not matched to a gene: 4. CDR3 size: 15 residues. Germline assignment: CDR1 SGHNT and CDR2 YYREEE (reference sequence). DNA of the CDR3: TGTGCCAGCAGCTGGACAGGACGTAACACCGGGGAGCTGTTTTTT. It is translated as CASSWTGRNTGELFF.

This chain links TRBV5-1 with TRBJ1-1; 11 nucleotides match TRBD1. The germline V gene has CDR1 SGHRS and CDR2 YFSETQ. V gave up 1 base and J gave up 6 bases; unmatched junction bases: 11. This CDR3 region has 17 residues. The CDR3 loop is CASSLSGQGAPDAEAFF. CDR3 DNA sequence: TGCGCCAGCAGCTTGTCAGGACAGGGGGCTCCGGACGCTGAAGCTTTCTTT. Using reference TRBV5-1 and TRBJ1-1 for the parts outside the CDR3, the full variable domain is KAGVTQTPRYLIKTRGQQVTLSCSPISGHRSVSWYQQTPGQGLQFLFEYFSETQRNKGNFPGRFSGRQFSNSRSEMNVSTLELGDSALYLCASSLSGQGAPDAEAFFGQGTRLTVV.

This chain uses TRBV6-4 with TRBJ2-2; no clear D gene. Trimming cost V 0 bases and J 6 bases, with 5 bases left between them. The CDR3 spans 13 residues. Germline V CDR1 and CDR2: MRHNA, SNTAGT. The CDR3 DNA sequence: TGTGCCAGCAGTGACTCGTCTGCCGGGGAGCTGTTTTTT. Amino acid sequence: CASSDSSAGELFF.

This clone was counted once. The CDR3 DNA reads TGTGCCAGCAGCGGGACTAGCGGGAGCACAGATACGCAGTATTTT. Residues: CASSGTSGSTDTQYF. V gene TRBV9 combines with J gene TRBJ2-3, with TRBD2 identical over 11 bases. The CDR3 is 15 amino acids. Germline CDR1 and CDR2: SGDLS and YYNGEE. The trim removed 3 bases at V and 0 bases at J, leaving 0 bases unmatched.

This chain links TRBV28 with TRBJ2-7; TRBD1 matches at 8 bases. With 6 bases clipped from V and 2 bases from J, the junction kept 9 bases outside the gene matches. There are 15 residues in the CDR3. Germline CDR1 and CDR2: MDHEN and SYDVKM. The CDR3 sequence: CASSKTGTGAYEQYF. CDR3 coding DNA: TGTGCCAGCAGCAAGACCGGGACAGGAGCCTACGAGCAGTACTTC.

Here the CDR3 reads CASSLGHVMNTEAFF. The DNA for the CDR3 is TGTGCCAGCAGTTTAGGGCATGTCATGAACACTGAAGCTTTCTTT. V is TRBV28 and J is TRBJ1-1; no reliable D call. V was pared by 2 bases and J by 0 bases, with 10 bases between. The CDR3 is made up of 15 amino acids. The germline gives CDR1 MDHEN, CDR2 SYDVKM. The variable domain in full, with the rest retrieved from reference TRBV28 and TRBJ1-1, is DVKVTQSSRYLVKRTGEKVFLECVQDMDHENMFWYRQDPGLGLRLIYFSYDVKMKEKGDIPEGYSVSREKKERFSLILESASTNQTSMYLCASSLGHVMNTEAFFGQGTRLTVV.

This chain's CDR3 is CASSAGGRYEQYF. In DNA form, the CDR3 reads TGTGCCAGTAGTGCAGGGGGTCGATACGAGCAGTACTTC. The chain couples TRBV19 to TRBJ2-7; 7 bases are shared with TRBD1. This CDR3 has 13 residues. V shed 5 bases, J shed 4 bases, and the junction held 5 bases outside the gene matches. Germline V CDR1 and CDR2: LNHDA, SQIVND (reference sequence).

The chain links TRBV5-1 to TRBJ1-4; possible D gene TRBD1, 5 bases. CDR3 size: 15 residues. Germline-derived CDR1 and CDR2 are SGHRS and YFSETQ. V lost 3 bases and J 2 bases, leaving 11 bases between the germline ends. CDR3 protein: CASSSSGGTNEKLFF. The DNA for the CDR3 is TGCGCCAGCAGCTCCAGCGGGGGGACTAATGAAAAACTGTTTTTT.

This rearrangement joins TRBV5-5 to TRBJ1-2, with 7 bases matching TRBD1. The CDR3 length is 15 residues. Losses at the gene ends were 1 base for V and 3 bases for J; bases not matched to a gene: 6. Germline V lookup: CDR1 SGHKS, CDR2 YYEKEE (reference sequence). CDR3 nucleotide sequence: TGTGCCAGCAGCTTGTACCAGGGGGTAGACTATGGCTACACCTTC. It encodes CASSLYQGVDYGYTF.

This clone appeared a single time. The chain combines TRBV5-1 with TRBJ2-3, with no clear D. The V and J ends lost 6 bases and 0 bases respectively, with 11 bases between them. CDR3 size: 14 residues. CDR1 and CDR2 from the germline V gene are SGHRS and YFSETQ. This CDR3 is CASTQTVSTDTQYF. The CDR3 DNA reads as TGCGCCAGCACCCAAACAGTTAGCACAGATACGCAGTATTTT.

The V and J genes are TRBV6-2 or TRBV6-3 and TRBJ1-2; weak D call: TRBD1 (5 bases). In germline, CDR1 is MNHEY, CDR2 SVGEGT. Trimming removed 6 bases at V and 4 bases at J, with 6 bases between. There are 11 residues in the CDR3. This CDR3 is CASSDSYGYTF. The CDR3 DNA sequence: TGTGCCAGCAGCGACAGCTATGGCTACACCTTC.

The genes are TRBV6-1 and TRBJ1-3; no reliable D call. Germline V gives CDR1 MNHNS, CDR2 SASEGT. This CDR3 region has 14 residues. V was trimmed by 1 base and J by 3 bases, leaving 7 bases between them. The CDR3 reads CASSEGAGGNTIYF. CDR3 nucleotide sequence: TGTGCCAGCAGTGAAGGGGCAGGTGGAAACACCATATATTTT.

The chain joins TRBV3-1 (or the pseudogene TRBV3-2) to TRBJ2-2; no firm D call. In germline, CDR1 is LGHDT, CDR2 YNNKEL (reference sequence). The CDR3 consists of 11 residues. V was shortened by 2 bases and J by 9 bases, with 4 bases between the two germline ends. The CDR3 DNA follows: TGTGCCAGCAGCCAACTTAGGGAGCTGTTTTTT. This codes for CASSQLRELFF.

The CDR3 reads CAISPGQNYEQYF. For the CDR3, the DNA is TGTGCCATCAGTCCGGGACAGAACTACGAGCAGTACTTC. The chain carries TRBV10-3 and TRBJ2-7; 7 nucleotides agree with TRBD1. The V gene's germline CDR1 is ENHRY and CDR2 SYGVKD. CDR3 size: 13 residues. V was clipped by 5 bases and J by 3 bases; unmatched bases: 4.

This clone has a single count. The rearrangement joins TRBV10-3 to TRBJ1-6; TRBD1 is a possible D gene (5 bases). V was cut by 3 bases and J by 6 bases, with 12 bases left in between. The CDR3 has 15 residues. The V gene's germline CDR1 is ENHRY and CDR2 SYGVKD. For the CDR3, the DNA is TGTGCCATCAGTGAAGCCAGGGTGGGTAATTCACCCCTCCACTTT. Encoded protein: CAISEARVGNSPLHF.

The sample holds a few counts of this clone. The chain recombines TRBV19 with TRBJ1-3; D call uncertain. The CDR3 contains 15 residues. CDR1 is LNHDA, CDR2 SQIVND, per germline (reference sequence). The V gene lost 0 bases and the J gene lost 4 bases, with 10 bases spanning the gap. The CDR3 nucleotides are TGTGCCAGTAGTATAGAGCGGGGAACGGGAAACACCATATATTTT. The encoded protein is CASSIERGTGNTIYF.

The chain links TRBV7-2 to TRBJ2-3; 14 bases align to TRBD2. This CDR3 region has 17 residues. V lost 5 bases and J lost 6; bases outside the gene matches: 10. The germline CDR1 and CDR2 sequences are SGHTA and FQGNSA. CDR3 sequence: CASSPRTSGRLGDTQYF. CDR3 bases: TGTGCCAGCAGCCCCAGGACTAGCGGGAGGCTTGGGGATACGCAGTATTTT.

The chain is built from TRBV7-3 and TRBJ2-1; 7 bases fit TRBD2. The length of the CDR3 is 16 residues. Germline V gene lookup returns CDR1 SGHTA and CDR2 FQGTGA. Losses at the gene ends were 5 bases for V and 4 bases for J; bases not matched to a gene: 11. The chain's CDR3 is CASSPGSGGGYNEQFF. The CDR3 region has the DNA TGTGCCAGCAGCCCCGGTTCAGGCGGGGGATACAATGAGCAGTTCTTC.

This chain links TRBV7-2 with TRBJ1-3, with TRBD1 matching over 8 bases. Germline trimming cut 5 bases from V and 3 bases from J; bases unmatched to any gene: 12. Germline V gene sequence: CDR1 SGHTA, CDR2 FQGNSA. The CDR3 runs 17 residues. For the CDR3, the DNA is TGTGCCAGCAGCCAGGGGGCAGGTGCGGGTTTTGGAAACACCATATATTTT. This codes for CASSQGAGAGFGNTIYF.

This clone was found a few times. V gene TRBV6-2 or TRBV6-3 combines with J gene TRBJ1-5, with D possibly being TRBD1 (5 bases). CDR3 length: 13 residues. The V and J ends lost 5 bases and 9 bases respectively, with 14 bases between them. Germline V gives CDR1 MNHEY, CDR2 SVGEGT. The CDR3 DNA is TGTGCCAGCAGTCCCAGGGATCTTAGGCCCCAGCATTTT. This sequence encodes CASSPRDLRPQHF.